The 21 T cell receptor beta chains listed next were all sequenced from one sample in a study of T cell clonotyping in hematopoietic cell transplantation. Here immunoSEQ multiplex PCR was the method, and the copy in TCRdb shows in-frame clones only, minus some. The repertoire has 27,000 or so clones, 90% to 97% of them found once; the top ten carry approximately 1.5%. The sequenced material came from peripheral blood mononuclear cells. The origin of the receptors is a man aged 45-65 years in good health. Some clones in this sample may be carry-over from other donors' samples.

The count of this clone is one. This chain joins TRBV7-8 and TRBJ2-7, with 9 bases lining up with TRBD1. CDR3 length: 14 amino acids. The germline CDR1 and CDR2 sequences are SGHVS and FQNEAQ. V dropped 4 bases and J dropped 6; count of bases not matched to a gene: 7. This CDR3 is CASSSTGTGLEQYF. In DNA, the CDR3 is TGTGCCAGCAGCTCAACCGGGACAGGGCTCGAGCAGTACTTC.

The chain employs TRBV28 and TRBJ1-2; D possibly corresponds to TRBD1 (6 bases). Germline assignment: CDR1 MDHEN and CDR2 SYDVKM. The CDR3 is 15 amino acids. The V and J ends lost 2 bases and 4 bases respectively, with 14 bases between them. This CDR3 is CASSLTGNRVYGYTF. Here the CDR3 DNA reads TGTGCCAGCAGTTTAACAGGGAATAGAGTCTATGGCTACACCTTC.

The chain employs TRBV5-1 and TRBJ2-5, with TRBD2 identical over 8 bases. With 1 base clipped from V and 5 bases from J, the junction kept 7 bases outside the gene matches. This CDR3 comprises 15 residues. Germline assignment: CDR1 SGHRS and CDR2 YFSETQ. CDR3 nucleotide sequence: TGCGCCAGCAGCTTGAACCGGGGGGGCCGGGAGACCCAGTACTTC. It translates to CASSLNRGGRETQYF.

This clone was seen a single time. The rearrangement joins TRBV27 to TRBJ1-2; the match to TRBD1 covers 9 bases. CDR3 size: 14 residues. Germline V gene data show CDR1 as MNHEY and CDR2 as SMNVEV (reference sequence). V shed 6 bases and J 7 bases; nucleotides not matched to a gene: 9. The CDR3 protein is CASRDTDRGFGYTF. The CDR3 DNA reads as TGTGCCAGCAGGGATACCGACAGGGGGTTTGGCTACACCTTC.

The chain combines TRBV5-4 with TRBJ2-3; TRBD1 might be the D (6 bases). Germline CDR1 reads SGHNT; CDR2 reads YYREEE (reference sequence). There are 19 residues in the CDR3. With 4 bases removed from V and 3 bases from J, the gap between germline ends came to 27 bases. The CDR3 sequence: CASSPSPLTGRHQTDTQYF. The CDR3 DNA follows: TGTGCCAGCAGCCCTTCGCCCCTGACAGGAAGGCACCAAACAGATACGCAGTATTTT.

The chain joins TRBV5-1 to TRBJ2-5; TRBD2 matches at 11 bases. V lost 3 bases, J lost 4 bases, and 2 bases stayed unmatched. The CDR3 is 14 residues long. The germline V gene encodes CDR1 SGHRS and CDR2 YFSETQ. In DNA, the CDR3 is TGCGCCAGCAGCTCCGGGACTAGCGGAGAGACCCAGTACTTC. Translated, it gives CASSSGTSGETQYF.

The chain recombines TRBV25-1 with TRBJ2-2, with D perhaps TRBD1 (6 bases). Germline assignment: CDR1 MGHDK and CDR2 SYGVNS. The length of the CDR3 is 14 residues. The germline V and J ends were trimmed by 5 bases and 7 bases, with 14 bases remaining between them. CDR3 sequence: CASSWGHQGGELFF. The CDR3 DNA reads TGTGCCAGCAGTTGGGGACACCAGGGCGGGGAGCTGTTTTTT.

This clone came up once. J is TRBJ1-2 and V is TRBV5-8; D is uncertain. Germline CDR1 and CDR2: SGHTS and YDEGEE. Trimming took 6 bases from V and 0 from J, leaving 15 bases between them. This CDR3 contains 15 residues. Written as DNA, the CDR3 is TGTGCCAGCACCGCCTCGGGATCACCTAACTATGGCTACACCTTC. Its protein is CASTASGSPNYGYTF.

CDR3 coding DNA: TGTGCCAGCAGCCAAAAAGCCCTTTATTGGGGCACTGAAGCTTTCTTT. Translating gives CASSQKALYWGTEAFF. V gene TRBV14 combines with J gene TRBJ1-1; no clear D gene. CDR3 size: 16 residues. CDR1 is SGHDN and CDR2 is FVKESK in the germline V gene. Trimming took 2 bases from V and 4 from J, leaving 17 bases between them.

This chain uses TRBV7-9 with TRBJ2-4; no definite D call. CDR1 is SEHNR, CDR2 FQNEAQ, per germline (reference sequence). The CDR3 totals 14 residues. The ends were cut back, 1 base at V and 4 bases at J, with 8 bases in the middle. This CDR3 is CASSLGPRKNIQYF. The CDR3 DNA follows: TGTGCCAGCAGCTTAGGACCACGGAAAAACATTCAGTACTTC.

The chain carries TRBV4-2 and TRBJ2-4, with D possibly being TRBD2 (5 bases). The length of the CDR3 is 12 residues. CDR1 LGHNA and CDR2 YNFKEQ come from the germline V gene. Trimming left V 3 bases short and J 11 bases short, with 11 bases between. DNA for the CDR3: TGTGCCAGCAGCCAGGAGGACGGAGTTCAGTACTTC. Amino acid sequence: CASSQEDGVQYF.

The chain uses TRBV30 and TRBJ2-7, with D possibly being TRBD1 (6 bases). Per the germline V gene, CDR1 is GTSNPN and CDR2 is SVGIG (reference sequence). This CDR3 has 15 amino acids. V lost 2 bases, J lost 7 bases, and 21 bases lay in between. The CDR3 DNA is TGTGCCTGGAGTCAGCCTTGGACAGCGTGGGGGGAGCAGTACTTC. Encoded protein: CAWSQPWTAWGEQYF.

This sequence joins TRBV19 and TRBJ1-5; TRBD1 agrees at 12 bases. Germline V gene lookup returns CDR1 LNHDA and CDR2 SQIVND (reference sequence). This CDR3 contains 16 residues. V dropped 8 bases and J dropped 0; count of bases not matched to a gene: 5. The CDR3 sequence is CASLGTGGNSNQPQHF. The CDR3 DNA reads TGTGCCAGTCTGGGGACAGGGGGCAATAGCAATCAGCCCCAGCATTTT.

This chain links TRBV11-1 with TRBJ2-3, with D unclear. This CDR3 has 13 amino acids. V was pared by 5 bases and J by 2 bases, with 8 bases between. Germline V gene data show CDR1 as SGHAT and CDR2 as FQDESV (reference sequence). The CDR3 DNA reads TGTGCCAGCAGCCGCGAACCCACAGATACGCAGTATTTT. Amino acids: CASSREPTDTQYF.

The CDR3 reads CASSQGTGGYEQYF. CDR3 DNA: TGTGCCAGCAGCCAAGGGACAGGGGGCTACGAGCAGTACTTC. The V and J genes are TRBV14 and TRBJ2-7; the match to TRBD1 covers 10 bases. The trim removed 1 base at V and 3 bases at J, leaving 0 bases unmatched. CDR1 SGHDN and CDR2 FVKESK come from the germline V gene. The CDR3 runs to 14 residues. Using reference TRBV14 and TRBJ2-7 for the parts outside the CDR3, the full variable domain is EAGVTQFPSHSVIEKGQTVTLRCDPISGHDNLYWYRRVMGKEIKFLLHFVKESKQDESGMPNNRFLAERTGGTYSTLKVQPAELEDSGVYFCASSQGTGGYEQYFGPGTRLTVT.

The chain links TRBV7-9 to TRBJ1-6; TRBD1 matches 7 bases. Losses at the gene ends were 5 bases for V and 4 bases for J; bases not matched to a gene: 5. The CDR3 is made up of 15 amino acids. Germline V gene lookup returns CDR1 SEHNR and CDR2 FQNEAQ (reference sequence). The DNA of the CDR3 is TGTGCCAGCAGCAGGGGACAGTCGTATAATTCACCCCTCCACTTT. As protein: CASSRGQSYNSPLHF.

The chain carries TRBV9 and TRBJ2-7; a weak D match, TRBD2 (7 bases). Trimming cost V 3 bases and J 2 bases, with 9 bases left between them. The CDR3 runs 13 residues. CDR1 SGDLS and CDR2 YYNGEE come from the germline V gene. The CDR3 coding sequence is TGTGCCAGCAGCGGGGGGGGCACCTACGAGCAGTACTTC. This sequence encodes CASSGGGTYEQYF.

The CDR3 spells CASSSTGATNEKLFF. The CDR3 DNA is TGTGCCAGCAGTTCCACAGGGGCTACTAATGAAAAACTGTTTTTT. The genes are TRBV28 and TRBJ1-4; the match to TRBD1 covers 7 bases. Germline CDR1 reads MDHEN; CDR2 reads SYDVKM. V was pared by 4 bases and J by 2 bases, with 4 bases of the junction left unmatched. The CDR3 extends over 15 amino acids.

The CDR3 DNA is TGTGCCAGCAGGGTGGGCGGGGCCAACGTCCTGACTTTC. Protein sequence: CASRVGGANVLTF. The chain has TRBV6-5 and TRBJ2-6, with unresolved D. The V end was cut by 6 bases, the J end by 4 bases, with 7 bases between. The CDR3 runs 13 residues. Germline V lookup: CDR1 MNHEY, CDR2 SVGAGI.

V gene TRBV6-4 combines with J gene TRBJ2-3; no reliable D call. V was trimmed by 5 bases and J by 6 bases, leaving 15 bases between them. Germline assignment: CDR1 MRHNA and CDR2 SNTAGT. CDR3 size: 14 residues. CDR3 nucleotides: TGTGCCAGCAGTCCCGGACCGTTTCAGGATACGCAGTATTTT. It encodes CASSPGPFQDTQYF.

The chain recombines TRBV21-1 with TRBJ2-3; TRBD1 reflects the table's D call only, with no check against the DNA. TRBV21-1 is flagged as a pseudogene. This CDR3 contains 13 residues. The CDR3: CASMDSNTDTQYF. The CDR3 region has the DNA TGTGCCAGCATGGACAGCAACACAGATACGCAGTATTTT.